This TCR beta chain was found in a study of blood T cell repertoires in COVID-19. Study-wide context: The United States, Italy and Spain provided the acute and convalescent COVID-19 samples.

Using immunoSEQ multiplex PCR, the repertoire was profiled, and TCRdb retains in-frame clones only, with some absent. The data hold around 150,000 clones, with approximately 86% observed a single time. The sample holds one count of this clone. The germline gives CDR1 SGDLS, CDR2 YYNGEE. The CDR3 sequence is 15 residues long. J gave up 2 bases and V 1 base, and 4 bases lay outside the gene matches. The V and J genes are TRBV9 and TRBJ2-3, with 7 bases aligning to TRBD1. Sequencing input: peripheral blood. The sequence derives from a man in his 70s with acute or convalescent COVID-19. CDR3 residues: CASSVSGGSTDTQYF. CDR3 sequence (DNA): TGTGCCAGCAGCGTATCAGGGGGTTCCACAGATACGCAGTATTTT.